Listed here are 19 T cell receptor beta chains from one sample, sequenced in a study of blood T cells in healthy people across ages. The use of a sample-barcoded 5' primer and a J-beta primer mix characterized a second PCR of 7 to 11 cycles. Each CDR3 protein gets one entry after TCRdb re-called the 5' RACE reads with MiXCR. The sample carries 800,000 or so distinct CDR3 sequences, 46% recorded once. The sequencing input was blood. These receptors originate from an elderly man in good health.

This clonotype was picked up a small number of times. This sequence joins TRBV9 and TRBJ2-1; 8 bases agree with TRBD2. The V gene end was trimmed by 0 bases and the J gene end by 7 bases; junction bases not matched to a gene: 6. Germline CDR1 and CDR2: SGDLS and YYNGEE. The CDR3 is made up of 15 amino acids. CDR3: CASSVVSGSVNEQFF. In nucleotides, the CDR3 is TGTGCCAGCAGCGTAGTAAGCGGGAGCGTTAATGAGCAGTTCTTC.

The chain joins TRBV3-1 to TRBJ1-1; D remains ambiguous. This CDR3 has 12 residues. Germline V gene data show CDR1 as LGHDT and CDR2 as YNNKEL (reference sequence). V was pared by 6 bases and J by 7 bases, with 12 bases between. CDR3 bases: TGTGCCAGCAGGTACACGCAAGGTGAAGCTTTCTTT. Translating it yields CASRYTQGEAFF.

This clonotype was detected once. This may come from a read error, since a much larger clone is one base off. The gene calls are TRBV5-1 and TRBJ2-5; TRBD2 is a possible D gene (6 bases). Between the trimmed V and J ends, which lost 4 bases and 0 bases, there was a span of 10 bases. The CDR3 runs 14 residues. The germline gives CDR1 SGHRS, CDR2 YFSETQ. The DNA for the CDR3 is TGCGCCAGCAGCGGGACTTCGTACCAAGAGACCCAGTACTTC. Translation gives CASSGTSYQETQYF.

For this clonotype: A read error may produce the germline difference seen at one junction end. This chain uses TRBV6-5 with TRBJ1-5; tentative D call: TRBD1 (6 bases). The CDR3 is made up of 13 amino acids. In germline, CDR1 is MNHEY, CDR2 SVGAGI. This CDR3 reads CASSRGQDQPQHF. The DNA for the CDR3 is TGCGCCAGCAGCAGGGGACAAGATCAGCCCCAGCATTTT.

The gene calls are TRBV28 and TRBJ2-1; the match to TRBD2 covers 9 bases. Germline CDR1 MDHEN, CDR2 SYDVKM. Trimming removed 5 bases from V and 9 bases from J; junction bases left unmatched: 20. The CDR3 is 18 residues long. The CDR3: CASSGKALAGPNGVEQFF. CDR3 bases: TGTGCCAGCAGTGGGAAGGCTCTAGCGGGACCCAACGGGGTTGAGCAGTTCTTC.

The chain couples TRBV12-3 or TRBV12-4 to TRBJ2-4, with D perhaps TRBD2 (5 bases). This CDR3 is 15 amino acids long. With 5 bases removed from V and 3 bases from J, the gap between germline ends came to 14 bases. The CDR3 sequence is CASSLEVVGKNIQYF. The CDR3 DNA sequence: TGTGCCAGCAGTCTGGAGGTAGTGGGCAAAAACATTCAGTACTTC.

The chain links TRBV20-1 to TRBJ1-1; D perhaps matches TRBD1 (5 bases). Germline assignment: CDR1 DFQATT and CDR2 SNEGSKA (reference sequence). The V gene lost 6 bases and the J gene lost 0 bases, with 14 bases spanning the gap. The length of the CDR3 is 14 residues. The CDR3 nucleotides are TGCAGTGCCCGGCAGGACATCATGAACACTGAAGCTTTCTTT. Its translation: CSARQDIMNTEAFF.

J is TRBJ1-2 and V is TRBV12-3 or TRBV12-4; D not resolved. This CDR3 is 13 amino acids long. Trimming removed 3 bases at V and 8 bases at J, with 13 bases between. CDR3 nucleotides: TGTGCCAGCAGTTTCCTCCGGGAGGTGGGCTACACCTTC. Encoded protein: CASSFLREVGYTF.

This clonotype was counted between two and nine times. This chain links TRBV29-1 with TRBJ2-5; D not certain. The CDR3 runs to 13 residues. The germline gives CDR1 SQVTM, CDR2 ANQGSEA. V lost 3 bases and J 1 base, leaving 9 bases between the germline ends. The CDR3 sequence is CSVDSNSQETQYF. The CDR3 DNA reads TGCAGCGTTGATAGTAACAGCCAAGAGACCCAGTACTTC.

This clonotype was detected only a few times. The J gene is TRBJ2-7, the V gene TRBV20-1, with 7 bases that match TRBD2. This CDR3 has 17 amino acids. Germline CDR1 DFQATT, CDR2 SNEGSKA (reference sequence). Trimming took 0 bases from V and 1 from J; bases not matched to a gene: 12. The CDR3 loop is CSARDPGASGVSYEQYF. CDR3 sequence (DNA): TGCAGTGCTAGAGATCCCGGGGCCAGCGGGGTGTCCTACGAGCAGTACTTC.

The chain employs TRBV6-1 and TRBJ1-2, with D possibly being TRBD1 (6 bases). The CDR3 is 14 amino acids. Deletions cut 5 bases from V and 4 bases from J, with 14 bases between. CDR1 MNHNS and CDR2 SASEGT come from the germline V gene. CDR3 in amino acids: CASSRRGLGYGYTF. DNA for the CDR3: TGTGCCAGCAGTCGGAGGGGGTTAGGCTATGGCTACACCTTC.

The chain carries TRBV20-1 and TRBJ2-7; TRBD2 might be the D (5 bases). Germline CDR1 is DFQATT and CDR2 is SNEGSKA (reference sequence). CDR3 length equals 14 residues. The germline V and J ends were trimmed by 1 base and 7 bases, with 17 bases remaining between them. CDR3: CSARGLAHYNEQYF. The CDR3 DNA reads as TGCAGTGCTAGAGGTTTAGCGCACTACAATGAGCAGTACTTC.

The chain recombines TRBV6-6 with TRBJ2-7, with TRBD1 matching 8 bases. Germline V gene lookup returns CDR1 MNHNY and CDR2 SVGAGI (reference sequence). The V gene end was trimmed by 6 bases and the J gene end by 3 bases; junction bases not matched to a gene: 4. CDR3 length: 13 residues. CDR3 amino acids: CASRGDRGYEQYF. CDR3 nucleotides: TGTGCCAGCAGGGGAGACAGGGGCTACGAGCAGTACTTC.

V is TRBV29-1 and J is TRBJ2-3; tentatively, D is TRBD1 or TRBD2 (5 bases each). CDR1 is SQVTM and CDR2 is ANQGSEA in the germline V gene. V lost 0 bases and J lost 10, with 11 bases in between. The CDR3 spans 12 residues. CDR3 in amino acids: CSVEDGALAQYF. CDR3 nucleotide sequence: TGCAGCGTTGAAGACGGGGCCCTGGCGCAGTATTTT.

In this sample, this clonotype turned up a few times. This chain uses TRBV4-3 with TRBJ2-7; no definite D call. Trimming stripped 1 base from V and 3 bases from J, with 13 bases between. The germline gives CDR1 LGHNA, CDR2 YSLEER. This CDR3 spans 15 amino acids. The CDR3 here is CASSQVVESFYEQYF. CDR3 sequence (DNA): TGCGCCAGCAGCCAAGTGGTAGAAAGCTTCTACGAGCAGTACTTC.

To note about this clonotype: This clone may be a read error of a much larger clone one base away. J is TRBJ2-3 and V is TRBV9; D remains unclear. Germline V gene data show CDR1 as SGDLS and CDR2 as YYNGEE. The CDR3 sequence is 14 residues long. The CDR3 is CASSVVSSTDMQYF. DNA for the CDR3: TGTGCCAGCAGCGTCGTGAGTAGCACAGATATGCAGTATTTT.

About this clonotype itself: Since a much larger clone is just one base distant, this may be a read error. The chain has TRBV10-3 and TRBJ2-2, with D possibly TRBD2 on 6 matching bases. The germline V and J ends were trimmed by 2 bases and 4 bases, with 17 bases remaining between them. There are 17 residues in the CDR3. Germline V gene sequence: CDR1 ENHRY, CDR2 SYGVKD. The CDR3 nucleotides read TGTGCCATCAGTGAGCTTCGGAACGGGAGCGGCACCGGGGAGCTGTTTTTT. Translating gives CAISELRNGSGTGELFF.

Comments on this clonotype: Just one base apart from a much larger clone, this may be a read error. The V gene is TRBV7-2, the J gene TRBJ2-1; TRBD2 aligns across 13 bases. The DNA matches TRBJ2-7 better at its end, which makes the J call doubtful. The CDR3 consists of 20 residues. Per germline, CDR1 SGHTA and CDR2 FQGNSA. CDR3 region: CASSTRQGATSGRAYNEQYF. The CDR3 nucleotides read TGTGCCAGCAGCACCCGACAGGGGGCTACTAGCGGGAGGGCCTACAATGAGCAGTACTTC.

The chain combines TRBV29-1 with TRBJ1-6, with 10 bases aligning to TRBD1. In germline, CDR1 is SQVTM, CDR2 ANQGSEA. This CDR3 is 13 amino acids long. V shed 6 bases, J shed 9 bases, and the junction held 5 bases outside the gene matches. This CDR3 reads CSVQDRGISPLHF. CDR3 in DNA: TGCAGCGTCCAGGACAGGGGGATTTCACCCCTCCACTTT.